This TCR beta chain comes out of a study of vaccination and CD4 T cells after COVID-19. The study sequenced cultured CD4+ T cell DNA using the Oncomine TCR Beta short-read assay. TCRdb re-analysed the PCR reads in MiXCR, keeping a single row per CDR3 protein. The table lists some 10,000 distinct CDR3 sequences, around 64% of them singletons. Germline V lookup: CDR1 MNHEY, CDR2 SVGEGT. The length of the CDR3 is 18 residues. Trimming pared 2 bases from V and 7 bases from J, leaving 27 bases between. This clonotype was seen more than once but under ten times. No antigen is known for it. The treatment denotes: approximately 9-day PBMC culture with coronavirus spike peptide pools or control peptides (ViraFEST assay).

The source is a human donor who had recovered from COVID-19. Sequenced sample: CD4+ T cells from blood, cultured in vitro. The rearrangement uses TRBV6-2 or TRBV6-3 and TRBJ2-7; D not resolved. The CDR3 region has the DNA TGTGCCAGCAGTTACATCTCGAGCCGGGTCTCGGGCCCGGGTGAGCAGTACTTC. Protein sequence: CASSYISSRVSGPGEQYF.